Presented here are 23 T cell receptor beta chains from one specimen sequenced in a study of radiation and T cells in renal cell carcinoma. Time point defined: baseline pretreatment blood. The treatment here: 15 Gy SBRT to primary tumor, nephrectomy 4 weeks later. This table comes from immunoSEQ multiplex PCR, and its TCRdb copy is limited to in-frame clones, with some not included. The table includes 50,000 to 75,000 clones, around 80% detected once. This sample comprised blood, obtained from a patient whose treatment included radiotherapy and nephrectomy. The source of these receptors is a man between 60 and 75 years old with renal cell carcinoma.

The chain links TRBV6-1 to TRBJ2-5, with D tentatively TRBD1 (5 bases). Per germline, CDR1 MNHNS and CDR2 SASEGT. CDR3 length: 15 amino acids. Trimming shortened V by 5 bases and J by 2 bases, and 15 bases separated the two germline ends. CDR3 nucleotide sequence: TGTGCCAGCAGTTCCCCCGTGACAGCTCAAGAGACCCAGTACTTC. Its protein product is CASSSPVTAQETQYF.

The chain joins TRBV14 to TRBJ1-4; D possibly corresponds to TRBD1 (5 bases). Germline CDR1 SGHDN, CDR2 FVKESK. The germline V and J ends were trimmed by 0 bases and 5 bases, with 13 bases remaining between them. The CDR3 contains 16 residues. The CDR3 nucleotides are TGTGCCAGCAGCCAAGATCAGGGCCTGGCGAATGAAAAACTGTTTTTT. It translates to CASSQDQGLANEKLFF.

By share, this clone ranks as medium-sized. CDR3 nucleotide sequence: TGCGCCAGCAGCCCCCCCTCCGGGTCTGAGACTGAAGCTTTCTTT. This sequence encodes CASSPPSGSETEAFF. This chain uses TRBV5-1 with TRBJ1-1; no firm D call. In germline, CDR1 is SGHRS, CDR2 YFSETQ. The ends were cut back, 4 bases at V and 5 bases at J, with 18 bases in the middle. This CDR3 region has 15 residues.

The rearrangement joins TRBV19 to TRBJ2-3; 9 nucleotides align to TRBD1. The germline gives CDR1 LNHDA, CDR2 SQIVND (reference sequence). With 4 bases clipped from V and 1 base from J, the junction kept 6 bases outside the gene matches. CDR3 length equals 16 residues. The CDR3 region is CASSTMTGGRTDTQYF. CDR3 nucleotides: TGTGCCAGTAGTACCATGACAGGGGGTCGCACAGATACGCAGTATTTT.

This chain links TRBV6-5 with TRBJ2-1; D remains unclear. Per germline, CDR1 MNHEY and CDR2 SVGAGI. Trimming shortened V by 2 bases and J by 3 bases, and 8 bases separated the two germline ends. This CDR3 contains 14 residues. CDR3 DNA sequence: TGTGCCAGCAGTTACGCCAGTCTCTACAATGAGCAGTTCTTC. Translating it yields CASSYASLYNEQFF.

The V and J genes are TRBV5-1 and TRBJ1-4; tentatively, D is TRBD1 (6 bases). From germline, CDR1 is SGHRS and CDR2 YFSETQ. With 1 base removed from V and 7 bases from J, the gap between germline ends came to 14 bases. The CDR3 totals 15 residues. Written as DNA, the CDR3 is TGCGCCAGCAGCTTGTTGGGGGGCGATGGTGAAAAACTGTTTTTT. It codes for CASSLLGGDGEKLFF.

The chain has TRBV5-1 and TRBJ1-3; D is unresolved. The ends were cut back, 1 base at V and 0 bases at J, with 8 bases in the middle. Germline lookup yields CDR1 SGHRS and CDR2 YFSETQ. This CDR3 has 15 amino acids. The CDR3 DNA sequence: TGCGCCAGCAGCTTGTTTGGACCCTCTGGAAACACCATATATTTT. It translates to CASSLFGPSGNTIYF.

V is TRBV5-5 and J is TRBJ2-7; the match to TRBD1 covers 7 bases. Looked up from germline, CDR1 is SGHKS and CDR2 is YYEKEE (reference sequence). After removal of 4 bases from V and 2 bases from J, the junction contained 9 bases not matched to a gene. The CDR3 sequence is 15 residues long. This chain's CDR3 is CASSITPGQTYEQYF. CDR3 DNA sequence: TGTGCCAGCAGCATAACCCCGGGACAGACCTACGAGCAGTACTTC.

This clone has just a few counts. The V gene is TRBV7-6, the J gene TRBJ2-7; TRBD2 matches 13 bases. Trimming took 6 bases from V and 6 from J; bases not matched to a gene: 8. The CDR3 contains 15 residues. Germline V gene data show CDR1 as SGHVS and CDR2 as FNYEAQ. The chain's CDR3 is CASRETSGGHGEQYF. For the CDR3, the DNA is TGTGCCAGCAGGGAGACTAGCGGGGGGCACGGCGAGCAGTACTTC.

This sequence joins TRBV5-5 and TRBJ1-3; D unclear. Trimming stripped 0 bases from V and 1 base from J, with 5 bases between. The CDR3 has 14 amino acids. Germline assignment: CDR1 SGHKS and CDR2 YYEKEE (reference sequence). CDR3: CASSLEVSGNTIYF. The CDR3 coding sequence is TGTGCCAGCAGCTTGGAAGTTTCTGGAAACACCATATATTTT.

The CDR3 DNA follows: TGTGCCAGCAGCTTAGTCTTGGGGGCAGACAATGAGCAGTTCTTC. This encodes CASSLVLGADNEQFF. The rearrangement uses TRBV7-2 and TRBJ2-1, with a possible D match to TRBD1 (6 bases). Between the trimmed V and J ends, which lost 1 base and 5 bases, there was a span of 12 bases. This CDR3 is built from 15 residues. Germline-derived CDR1 and CDR2 are SGHTA and FQGNSA.

The chain has TRBV5-1 and TRBJ2-2; no definite D call. The germline V gene has CDR1 SGHRS and CDR2 YFSETQ. Trimming pared 0 bases from V and 5 bases from J, leaving 8 bases between. This CDR3 contains 14 residues. CDR3 protein: CASSLGQDTGELFF. CDR3 nucleotide sequence: TGCGCCAGCAGCTTGGGACAAGATACCGGGGAGCTGTTTTTT.

J is TRBJ2-7 and V is TRBV11-3; 8 bases line up with TRBD1. Trimming at V came to 4 bases and at J to 7 bases, leaving 6 bases not matched to a gene. Per the germline V gene, CDR1 is SGHNT and CDR2 is YENEEA. There are 13 residues in the CDR3. The CDR3 loop reads CASSSSRDREQYF. In DNA form, the CDR3 reads TGTGCCAGCAGCTCGTCCCGGGACAGGGAGCAGTACTTC.

The chain carries TRBV7-2 and TRBJ1-2; TRBD1 agrees at 11 bases. The CDR3 covers 15 residues. Germline CDR1 reads SGHTA; CDR2 reads FQGNSA. J was trimmed by 3 bases and V by 5 bases; bases with no gene match: 5. The CDR3 is CASSPRDRGYYGYTF. The CDR3 DNA sequence: TGTGCCAGCAGCCCCCGGGACAGGGGGTACTATGGCTACACCTTC. Based on the CDR3 plus reference TRBV7-2 and TRBJ1-2, the full variable domain is GAGVSQSPSNKVTEKGKDVELRCDPISGHTALYWYRQSLGQGLEFLIYFQGNSAPDKSGLPSDRFSAERTGGSVSTLTIQRTQQEDSAVYLCASSPRDRGYYGYTFGSGTRLTVV.

This clone was found once. V usage is TRBV6-1 and J usage is TRBJ2-3, with 7 bases aligning to TRBD2. The V gene end was trimmed by 5 bases and the J gene end by 3 bases; junction bases not matched to a gene: 8. This CDR3 region has 15 residues. The germline V gene has CDR1 MNHNS and CDR2 SASEGT. The CDR3 DNA follows: TGTGCCAGCAGTCCCCTCGGACTAGAAACAGATACGCAGTATTTT. The encoded protein is CASSPLGLETDTQYF.

The gene calls are TRBV29-1 and TRBJ1-2; possible D gene TRBD1, 6 bases. The CDR3 sequence is 12 residues long. Trimming removed 6 bases at V and 8 bases at J, with 16 bases between. Germline CDR1 reads SQVTM; CDR2 reads ANQGSEA. The CDR3 sequence is CSVPGGARGYTF. The CDR3 DNA follows: TGCAGCGTCCCTGGGGGGGCGAGGGGCTACACCTTC. The full variable domain, rest sourced from reference TRBV29-1 and TRBJ1-2, is SAVISQKPSRDICQRGTSLTIQCQVDSQVTMMFWYRQQPGQSLTLIATANQGSEATYESGFVIDKFPISRPNLTFSTLTVSNMSPEDSSIYLCSVPGGARGYTFGSGTRLTVV.

This chain links TRBV11-1 with TRBJ2-5, with D maybe TRBD2 (6 bases). This CDR3 has 14 residues. In germline, CDR1 is SGHAT, CDR2 FQDESV (reference sequence). V gave up 3 bases and J gave up 5 bases, with 13 bases separating them. As DNA, the CDR3 is TGTGCCAGCAGCTTCGGCGGGATGAGGGAGACCCAGTACTTC. Translated, it gives CASSFGGMRETQYF.

This chain uses TRBV27 with TRBJ2-2, with 11 positions matching TRBD1. CDR1 MNHEY and CDR2 SMNVEV come from the germline V gene (reference sequence). This CDR3 spans 19 amino acids. Trimming at V came to 4 bases and at J to 1 base, leaving 11 bases not matched to a gene. The CDR3 sequence: CASSSWTGGGVRNTGELFF. DNA of the CDR3: TGTGCCAGCAGTTCGTGGACAGGGGGCGGGGTACGGAACACCGGGGAGCTGTTTTTT.

V and J are TRBV2 and TRBJ2-5, with D perhaps matching TRBD1 (5 bases). The CDR3 consists of 13 residues. Trimming cost V 3 bases and J 4 bases, with 9 bases left between them. Germline CDR1 reads SNHLY; CDR2 reads FYNNEI. The CDR3 region is CASSDRVRETQYF. DNA for the CDR3: TGTGCCAGCAGTGACAGGGTTCGAGAGACCCAGTACTTC.

V gene TRBV29-1 combines with J gene TRBJ1-4; D gene uncertain. The germline gives CDR1 SQVTM, CDR2 ANQGSEA. The CDR3 runs 12 residues. The V end was cut by 6 bases, the J end by 5 bases, with 10 bases between. CDR3 amino acids: CSVGRQNEKLFF. CDR3 coding DNA: TGCAGCGTAGGACGGCAAAATGAAAAACTGTTTTTT.

This clone was seen only a few times. This chain joins TRBV6-1 and TRBJ1-6; TRBD1 matches 10 bases. The CDR3 totals 17 residues. Germline V gives CDR1 MNHNS, CDR2 SASEGT. The V gene end was trimmed by 3 bases and the J gene end by 6 bases; junction bases not matched to a gene: 8. CDR3 nucleotides: TGTGCCAGCAGTGAGCCGGGACAGGGGAGGCCTAATTCACCCCTCCACTTT. It is translated as CASSEPGQGRPNSPLHF.

The rearrangement uses TRBV11-2 and TRBJ1-2, with 7 bases matching TRBD1. Trimming removed 5 bases from V and 6 bases from J; junction bases left unmatched: 6. The CDR3 consists of 13 residues. Germline V gene sequence: CDR1 SGHAT, CDR2 FQNNGV. The CDR3 DNA reads TGTGCCAGCAGCACGACAGGGATCGATGGCTACACCTTC. Its translation: CASSTTGIDGYTF.

This sequence joins TRBV15 and TRBJ2-3, with D unclear. Germline assignment: CDR1 LNHNV and CDR2 YYDKDF (reference sequence). V was clipped by 0 bases and J by 8 bases, with 24 bases between them. CDR3 length: 18 amino acids. CDR3 sequence (DNA): TGTGCCACCAGCAGAGAAGGCTACCCTGCTGGCCAGTTAGTTACGCAGTATTTT. The encoded protein is CATSREGYPAGQLVTQYF.